This TCR beta chain stems from a study of shared clonotypes between healthy human individuals. TCRdb keeps only in-frame clones here, not all; method: immunoSEQ multiplex PCR. The sample includes some 2,000,000 clones, more than 90% of them seen just once. Nashville, Tennessee was home to all donors, who were Caucasian adults. The V end lost 0 bases, the J end lost 3 bases, and 12 bases lay between the germline ends. CDR1 is LGHNA, CDR2 YSLEER, per germline. This CDR3 spans 15 amino acids. The chain has TRBV4-3 and TRBJ2-7, with D perhaps TRBD1 (6 bases). What was sequenced was naive CD4+ T cells sorted from blood. Subset denoted: CD45RA+ positively selected. The TCR sequence derives from a man between 18 and 35 years old in good health. CDR3 sequence: CASSQDRTALYEQYF. CDR3 nucleotides: TGCGCCAGCAGCCAAGATAGGACAGCTCTCTACGAGCAGTACTTC.